Below, one T cell receptor beta chain is given with its context. Its antigen is as yet unknown. Germline V gene lookup returns CDR1 LNHNV and CDR2 YYDKDF (reference sequence). The CDR3 runs 15 residues. Trimming took 0 bases from V and 3 from J, leaving 12 bases between them. This sample is drawn from a study of vaccination and CD4 T cells after COVID-19. Study at large: The cells were exposed to overlapping spike peptides originating from SARS-CoV-2, HCoV-NL63, HCoV-OC43 and HCoV-229E for stimulation. Study-level results: Early post-infection timepoints were missing, and relatively few convalescent patients were studied.

The treatment denotes: approximately 11-day PBMC culture with coronavirus spike peptide pools or control peptides (ViraFEST assay). With 10 ug/ml peptide pools and around 9 IU/ml IL-2, PBMCs were cultured at some 2 million per well. Cultured CD4+ T cell DNA underwent sequencing with the Oncomine TCR Beta short-read assay. Genomic DNA from cultured CD4+ T cells was extracted. TCRdb recomputed calls from the PCR reads with MiXCR, one row per CDR3 protein. The sample carries around 6,000 distinct CDR3 sequences, 44% recorded once. The sequencing sample was made of CD4+ T cells from blood, cultured in vitro. The rearrangement uses TRBV15 and TRBJ2-7; the D gene is possibly TRBD2 (6 bases). This TCR was sampled from a human donor who had recovered from COVID-19. The DNA for the CDR3 is TGTGCCACCAGCAGAGAGGGCGGGACTCTCTACGAGCAGTACTTC. The encoded protein is CATSREGGTLYEQYF.